These 3 T cell receptor beta chains came from one sample sequenced in a study of PD-1 blockade in mismatch repair-deficient tumors. The data were produced by immunoSEQ multiplex PCR, yet TCRdb's version contains in-frame clones alone and is incomplete. The repertoire has some 120,000 clones, around 87% of them found once; the top ten carry roughly 14%. The sample here was peripheral blood, taken 44 weeks after starting pembrolizumab. These TCRs come from an adult with mismatch repair-deficient cancer.

The chain recombines TRBV5-1 with TRBJ2-1; 7 nucleotides match TRBD1. Unmatched junction bases numbered 2, after V lost 0 bases and J lost 2 bases. CDR3 size: 15 residues. The V gene's germline CDR1 is SGHRS and CDR2 YFSETQ. The DNA for the CDR3 is TGCGCCAGCAGCTTGGAGGGACAGCCCTACAATGAGCAGTTCTTC. Translated: CASSLEGQPYNEQFF. The variable domain in full, with the rest retrieved from reference TRBV5-1 and TRBJ2-1, is KAGVTQTPRYLIKTRGQQVTLSCSPISGHRSVSWYQQTPGQGLQFLFEYFSETQRNKGNFPGRFSGRQFSNSRSEMNVSTLELGDSALYLCASSLEGQPYNEQFFGPGTRLTVL.

This clone was picked up one time. The chain employs TRBV9 and TRBJ2-1, with D maybe TRBD2 (5 bases). Deletions cut 0 bases from V and 3 bases from J, with 13 bases between. Germline CDR1 is SGDLS and CDR2 is YYNGEE. The CDR3 is 16 residues long. The CDR3 region has the DNA TGTGCCAGCAGCGTAGGTCCCCCCGAGGGCTACAATGAGCAGTTCTTC. Its translation is CASSVGPPEGYNEQFF.

The rearrangement links TRBV9 to TRBJ2-3; tentative D call: TRBD2 (5 bases). Deletions cut 1 base from V and 10 bases from J, with 16 bases between. The CDR3 loop spans 14 amino acids. From germline, CDR1 is SGDLS and CDR2 YYNGEE. DNA of the CDR3: TGTGCCAGCAGCGTAAGGGATGGGGAGACGCCGCAGTATTTT. It specifies CASSVRDGETPQYF.